Below are 5 T cell receptor beta chains sequenced from a single sample in a study of PD-1 blockade in classical Hodgkin lymphoma. This table comes from immunoSEQ multiplex PCR, and its TCRdb copy is limited to in-frame clones, with some not included. This sample carries roughly 50,000 clones, roughly 89% of them seen once, and the ten largest clones take approximately 15%. Sample time point: cycle 4 day 1 (C4D1), after less than 7 weeks of nivolumab. Relapses following autologous stem cell transplantation were seen in all patients, with brentuximab vedotin exposure varying. The source material was peripheral blood mononuclear cells (PBMCs), sampled before the fourth cycle of nivolumab. The source of these receptors is a human donor with classical Hodgkin lymphoma.

The J gene is TRBJ2-2, the V gene TRBV11-2; D is perhaps TRBD2 (6 bases). Germline CDR1 reads SGHAT; CDR2 reads FQNNGV. The CDR3 has 15 amino acids. Between the trimmed V and J ends, which lost 4 bases and 7 bases, there was a span of 16 bases. CDR3 protein: CASSYGLPRFGELFF. Written as DNA, the CDR3 is TGTGCCAGCAGCTATGGACTACCTCGGTTCGGGGAGCTGTTTTTT.

The genes are TRBV7-9 and TRBJ2-2; 11 positions match TRBD2. V gave up 5 bases and J gave up 2 bases; unmatched junction bases: 10. This CDR3 has 18 amino acids. CDR1 SEHNR and CDR2 FQNEAQ come from the germline V gene (reference sequence). Here the CDR3 reads CASSRSTGTSGNTGELFF. DNA of the CDR3: TGTGCCAGCAGCCGCTCCACGGGGACTAGCGGTAACACCGGGGAGCTGTTTTTT. Using reference TRBV7-9 and TRBJ2-2 for the parts outside the CDR3, the full variable domain is DTGVSQNPRHKITKRGQNVTFRCDPISEHNRLYWYRQTLGQGPEFLTYFQNEAQLEKSRLLSDRFSAERPKGSFSTLEIQRTEQGDSAMYLCASSRSTGTSGNTGELFFGEGSRLTVL.

The CDR3 sequence is CASSVLGNYGYTF. CDR3 nucleotides: TGTGCCAGCAGCGTACTTGGCAACTATGGCTACACCTTC. The chain uses TRBV9 and TRBJ1-2, with unresolved D. This CDR3 region has 13 residues. CDR1 is SGDLS, CDR2 YYNGEE, per germline. V was cut by 1 base and J by 2 bases, with 6 bases left in between.

This clone appeared once. The J gene is TRBJ2-7, the V gene TRBV5-1, with D tentatively TRBD1 (6 bases). The germline gives CDR1 SGHRS, CDR2 YFSETQ. The CDR3 is 15 residues long. Trimming took off 4 bases at V and 3 bases at J, with 17 bases between the two ends. Here the CDR3 reads CASSRDPGQLYEQYF. As DNA, the CDR3 is TGCGCCAGCAGCCGGGACCCGGGACAACTCTACGAGCAGTACTTC. Full variable domain (missing parts from reference TRBV5-1 and TRBJ2-7): KAGVTQTPRYLIKTRGQQVTLSCSPISGHRSVSWYQQTPGQGLQFLFEYFSETQRNKGNFPGRFSGRQFSNSRSEMNVSTLELGDSALYLCASSRDPGQLYEQYFGPGTRLTVT.

This chain joins TRBV2 and TRBJ2-3; the match to TRBD1 covers 7 bases. The CDR3 runs 15 residues. V lost 3 bases, J lost 3 bases, and 6 bases stayed unmatched. Germline lookup yields CDR1 SNHLY and CDR2 FYNNEI. The CDR3 nucleotides read TGTGCCAGCAGTGAGTGGGACAGCTTTACAGATACGCAGTATTTT. This encodes CASSEWDSFTDTQYF. Drawing the rest from reference TRBV2 and TRBJ2-3, the complete variable domain is EPEVTQTPSHQVTQMGQEVILRCVPISNHLYFYWYRQILGQKVEFLVSFYNNEISEKSEIFDDQFSVERPDGSNFTLKIRSTKLEDSAMYFCASSEWDSFTDTQYFGPGTRLTVL.